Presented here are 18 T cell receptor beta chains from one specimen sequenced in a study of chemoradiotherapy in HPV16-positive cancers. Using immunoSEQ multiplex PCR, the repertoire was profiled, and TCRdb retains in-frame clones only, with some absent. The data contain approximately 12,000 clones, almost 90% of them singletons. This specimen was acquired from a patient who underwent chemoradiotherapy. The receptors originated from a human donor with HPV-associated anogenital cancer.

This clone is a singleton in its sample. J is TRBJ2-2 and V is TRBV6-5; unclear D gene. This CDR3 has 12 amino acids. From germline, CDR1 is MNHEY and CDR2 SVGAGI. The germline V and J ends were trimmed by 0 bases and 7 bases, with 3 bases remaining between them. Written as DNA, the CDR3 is TGTGCCAGCAGTTACTCGAACGGGGAGCTGTTTTTT. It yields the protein CASSYSNGELFF.

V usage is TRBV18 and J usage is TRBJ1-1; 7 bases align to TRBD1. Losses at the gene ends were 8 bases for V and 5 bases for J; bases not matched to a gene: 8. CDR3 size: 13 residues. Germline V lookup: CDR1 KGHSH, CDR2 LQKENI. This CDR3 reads CASTRTGVTEAFF. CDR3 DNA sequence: TGTGCCAGCACTCGGACAGGAGTTACTGAAGCTTTCTTT.

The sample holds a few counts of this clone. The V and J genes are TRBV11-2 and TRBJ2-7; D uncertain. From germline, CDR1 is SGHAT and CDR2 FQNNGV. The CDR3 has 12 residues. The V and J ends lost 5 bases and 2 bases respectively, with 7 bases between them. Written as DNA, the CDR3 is TGTGCCAGCAGCCTCGGAACCTACGAGCAGTACTTC. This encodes CASSLGTYEQYF.

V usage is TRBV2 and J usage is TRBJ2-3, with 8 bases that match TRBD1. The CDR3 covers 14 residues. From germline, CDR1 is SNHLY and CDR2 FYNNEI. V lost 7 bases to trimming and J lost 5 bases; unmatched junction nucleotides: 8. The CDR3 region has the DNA TGTGCCAGCATGGCGCAGGGGGCTGGAGATACGCAGTATTTT. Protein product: CASMAQGAGDTQYF.

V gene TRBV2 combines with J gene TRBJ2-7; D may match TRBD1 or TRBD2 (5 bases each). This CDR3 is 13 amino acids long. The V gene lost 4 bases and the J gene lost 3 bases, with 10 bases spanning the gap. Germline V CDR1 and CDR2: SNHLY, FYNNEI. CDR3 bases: TGTGCCAGCAGTGGGGGACGGGGCTACGAGCAGTACTTC. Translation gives CASSGGRGYEQYF. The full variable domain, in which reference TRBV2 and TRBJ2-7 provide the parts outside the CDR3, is EPEVTQTPSHQVTQMGQEVILRCVPISNHLYFYWYRQILGQKVEFLVSFYNNEISEKSEIFDDQFSVERPDGSNFTLKIRSTKLEDSAMYFCASSGGRGYEQYFGPGTRLTVT.

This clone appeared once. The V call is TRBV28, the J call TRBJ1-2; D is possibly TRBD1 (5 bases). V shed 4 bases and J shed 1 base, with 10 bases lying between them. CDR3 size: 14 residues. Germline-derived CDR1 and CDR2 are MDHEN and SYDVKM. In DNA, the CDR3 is TGTGCCAGCAGTTCCGGGACGCTTAACTATGGCTACACCTTC. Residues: CASSSGTLNYGYTF.

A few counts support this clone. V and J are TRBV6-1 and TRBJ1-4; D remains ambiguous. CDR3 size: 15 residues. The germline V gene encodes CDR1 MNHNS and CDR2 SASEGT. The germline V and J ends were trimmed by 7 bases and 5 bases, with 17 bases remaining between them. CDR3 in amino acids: CASILRSPRNEKLFF. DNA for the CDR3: TGTGCCAGCATTCTACGGTCCCCGCGGAATGAAAAACTGTTTTTT.

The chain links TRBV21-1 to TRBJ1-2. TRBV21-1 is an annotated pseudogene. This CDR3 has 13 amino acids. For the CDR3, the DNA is TGTGCCAGCAGCAACGCGGGTGGGGGTGTCTACACCTTC. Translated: CASSNAGGGVYTF.

DNA of the CDR3: TGTGCCAGCAGCTTAGACACAGGTGGAACCGATGGCTACACCTTC. Translated, it gives CASSLDTGGTDGYTF. The chain joins TRBV7-2 to TRBJ1-2, with TRBD1 as a possible D gene (5 bases). V lost 1 base, J lost 6 bases, and 15 bases lay in between. Germline CDR1 and CDR2: SGHTA and FQGNSA. This CDR3 spans 15 amino acids.

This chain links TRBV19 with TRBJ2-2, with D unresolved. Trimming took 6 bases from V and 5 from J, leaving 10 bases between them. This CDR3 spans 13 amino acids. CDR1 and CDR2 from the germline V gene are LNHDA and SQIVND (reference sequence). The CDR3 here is CASSVGGTGELFF. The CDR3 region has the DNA TGTGCCAGTAGCGTAGGTGGGACCGGGGAGCTGTTTTTT.

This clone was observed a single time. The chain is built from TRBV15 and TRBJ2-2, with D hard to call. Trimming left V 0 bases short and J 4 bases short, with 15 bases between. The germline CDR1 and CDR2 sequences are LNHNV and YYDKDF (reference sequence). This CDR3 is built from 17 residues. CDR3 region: CATSRDRSSPGTGELFF. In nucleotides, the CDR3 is TGTGCCACCAGCAGAGATCGGTCGAGTCCGGGCACCGGGGAGCTGTTTTTT.

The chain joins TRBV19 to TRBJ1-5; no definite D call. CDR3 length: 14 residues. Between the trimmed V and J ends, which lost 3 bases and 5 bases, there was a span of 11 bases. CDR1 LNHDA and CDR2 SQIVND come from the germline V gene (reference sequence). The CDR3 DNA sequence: TGTGCCAGTAGTATTTACCCCGGGGATCAGCCCCAGCATTTT. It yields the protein CASSIYPGDQPQHF.

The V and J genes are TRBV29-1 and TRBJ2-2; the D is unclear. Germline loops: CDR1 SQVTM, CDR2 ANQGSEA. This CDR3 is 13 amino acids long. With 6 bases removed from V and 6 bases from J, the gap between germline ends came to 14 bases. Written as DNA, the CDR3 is TGCAGCGTCCGCGCCTCGGGCGCCGGGGAGCTGTTTTTT. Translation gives CSVRASGAGELFF.

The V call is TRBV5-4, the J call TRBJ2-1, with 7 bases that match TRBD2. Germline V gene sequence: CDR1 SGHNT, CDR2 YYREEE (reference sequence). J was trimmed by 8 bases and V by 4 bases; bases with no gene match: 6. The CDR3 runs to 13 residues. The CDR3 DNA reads TGTGCCAGCAGCGGAACAGCGGGATATGAGCAGTTCTTC. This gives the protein CASSGTAGYEQFF.

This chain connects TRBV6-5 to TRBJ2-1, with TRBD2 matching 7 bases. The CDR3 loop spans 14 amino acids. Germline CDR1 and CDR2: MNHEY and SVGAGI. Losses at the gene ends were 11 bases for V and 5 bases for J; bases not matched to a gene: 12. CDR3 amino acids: CAPEAGDTHNEQFF. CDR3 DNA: TGTGCCCCTGAGGCGGGAGACACACACAATGAGCAGTTCTTC.

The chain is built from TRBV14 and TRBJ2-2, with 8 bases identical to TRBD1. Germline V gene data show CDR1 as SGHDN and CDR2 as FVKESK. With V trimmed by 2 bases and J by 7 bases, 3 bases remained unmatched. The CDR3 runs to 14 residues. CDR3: CASSQTGQGGELFF. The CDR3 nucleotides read TGTGCCAGCAGCCAAACCGGACAGGGCGGGGAGCTGTTTTTT.

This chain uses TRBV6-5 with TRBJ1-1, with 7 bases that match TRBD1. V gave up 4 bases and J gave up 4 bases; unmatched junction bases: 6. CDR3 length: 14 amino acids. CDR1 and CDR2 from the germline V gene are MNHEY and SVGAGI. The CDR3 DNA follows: TGTGCCAGCAGTTTACAGGGGCCCATCACTGAAGCTTTCTTT. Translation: CASSLQGPITEAFF.

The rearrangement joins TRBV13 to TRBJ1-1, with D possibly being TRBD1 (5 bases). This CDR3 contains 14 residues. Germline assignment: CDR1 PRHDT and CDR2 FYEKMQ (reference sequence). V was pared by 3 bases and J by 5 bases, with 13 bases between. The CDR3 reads CASSFQGSKTEAFF. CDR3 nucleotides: TGTGCCAGCAGCTTTCAGGGTTCGAAGACTGAAGCTTTCTTT.